These T cell receptor beta chains were read from a single sample in a study of shared clonotypes between healthy human individuals. The method was immunoSEQ multiplex PCR; TCRdb's version includes in-frame clones alone and lacks a portion of them. The data contain 850,000 to 1,100,000 clones, 70% to 85% of them seen just once; the ten biggest clones take up roughly 0.9%. Material: memory CD4+ T cells from PBMCs. All receptors come from a man between 18 and 35 years old in good health. Some clones in this sample may be carry-over from other donors' samples. Both conserved end residues are part of each CDR3. D genes are given only for firm matches. Clone size is shown for a subset of rows, as once, few, many or a class of expanded clone.

d_gene	j_gene	v_gene	abundance	len	CDR3aa	CDR3nt
-	TRBJ1-1	TRBV30	once	14	CAWSLQNGPGKAFF	TGTGCCTGGAGCCTCCAAAATGGTCCCGGGAAAGCTTTCTTT
TRBD2	TRBJ2-7	TRBV7-6	once	13	CASSTGLNYEQYF	TGTGCCAGCAGCACGGGACTAAACTACGAGCAGTACTTC
-	TRBJ2-4	TRBV5-4	-	13	CASSLGGRNIQYF	TGTGCCAGCAGCTTAGGAGGGCGGAACATTCAGTACTTC
-	TRBJ1-2	TRBV5-1	-	13	CASSRGGFDGYTF	TGCGCCAGCAGCCGAGGGGGGTTCGATGGCTACACCTTC
-	TRBJ1-1	TRBV7-9	-	14	CASSLTAPETEAFF	TGTGCCAGCAGCTTAACGGCTCCAGAGACTGAAGCTTTCTTT
-	TRBJ2-7	TRBV5-1	-	14	CASSRATGVTEQYF	TGCGCCAGCAGTAGGGCGACGGGGGTTACCGAGCAGTACTTC
-	TRBJ2-5	TRBV15	-	16	CATSGRGRIPEETQYF	TGTGCCACCAGCGGAAGGGGACGGATCCCGGAGGAGACCCAGTACTTC
-	TRBJ1-5	TRBV6-5	-	13	CASSGAHNQPQHF	TGTGCCAGCAGTGGGGCCCACAATCAGCCCCAGCATTTT
TRBD1	TRBJ1-5	TRBV7-9	many	13	CASSLQGDQPQHF	TGTGCCAGCAGCTTACAGGGGGATCAGCCCCAGCATTTT
-	TRBJ1-5	TRBV18	-	15	CASSPGQGGDQPQHF	TGTGCCAGCTCACCGGGCCAGGGAGGGGATCAGCCCCAGCATTTT
-	TRBJ1-2	TRBV2	few	14	CASSAKRGNYGYTF	TGTGCCAGCAGTGCCAAACGGGGGAACTATGGCTACACCTTC
-	TRBJ2-5	TRBV7-9	-	14	CASTPPGSGETQYF	TGTGCCAGCACCCCACCGGGTAGCGGAGAGACCCAGTACTTC
TRBD2	TRBJ2-2	TRBV18	few	16	CASSPGTSGTTGELFF	TGTGCCAGCTCACCCGGGACTAGCGGGACCACCGGGGAGCTGTTTTTT
-	TRBJ1-4	TRBV18	-	15	CASSPDGIPNEKLFF	TGTGCCAGCTCACCAGACGGGATACCCAATGAAAAACTGTTTTTT
-	TRBJ1-3	TRBV7-9	-	12	CASSEVGNTIYF	TGTGCCAGCAGCGAGGTCGGAAACACCATATATTTT
-	TRBJ1-5	TRBV11-2	-	13	CASSTTGNQPQHF	TGTGCCAGCAGCACGACGGGGAATCAGCCCCAGCATTTT
-	TRBJ2-3	TRBV5-6	-	17	CASSLGGTRWGTDTQYF	TGTGCCAGCAGCTTGGGGGGTACCAGGTGGGGCACAGATACGCAGTATTTT